These 18 T cell receptor beta chains originate from one sample sequenced in a study of Graves' ophthalmopathy and Graves' hyperthyroidism. For repertoire sequencing, the TCR beta CDR3 regions were amplified from RNA transcripts. First-round RT-PCR used HTBI primers; second-round multiplex PCR followed. One entry per CDR3 protein, called by TCRdb with MiXCR from the multiplex PCR reads. The table records hundreds of thousands of distinct CDR3 sequences, 35% to 50% of them present only once. Sequencing was done on a sample of peripheral blood. These receptors all stem from an adult man with Graves' ophthalmopathy.

The chain combines TRBV24-1 with TRBJ2-2, with no clear D. Trimming stripped 4 bases from V and 1 base from J, with 0 bases between. The CDR3 is made up of 12 amino acids. In germline, CDR1 is KGHDR, CDR2 SFDVKD. CDR3 bases: TGTGCCACCAGTGAGAACACCGGGGAGCTGTTTTTT. Residues: CATSENTGELFF.

The gene calls are TRBV5-1 and TRBJ2-3; a weak D match, TRBD2 (5 bases). This CDR3 comprises 17 residues. Deletions cut 0 bases from V and 3 bases from J, with 17 bases between. Germline values: CDR1 SGHRS, CDR2 YFSETQ. CDR3 in DNA: TGCGCCAGCAGCTTGGCCGGCAGCCCCGCGGGTACAGATACGCAGTATTTT. This codes for CASSLAGSPAGTDTQYF.

At least ten counts were recorded for this clonotype. The chain recombines TRBV2 with TRBJ1-2; D possibly corresponds to TRBD1 (5 bases). This CDR3 spans 13 amino acids. Trimming pared 6 bases from V and 4 bases from J, leaving 12 bases between. Germline V lookup: CDR1 SNHLY, CDR2 FYNNEI. The CDR3 loop reads CASREQVTYGYTF. CDR3 DNA: TGTGCCAGCAGAGAACAGGTTACCTATGGCTACACCTTC. Full variable domain (remainder filled in from reference TRBV2 and TRBJ1-2): EPEVTQTPSHQVTQMGQEVILRCVPISNHLYFYWYRQILGQKVEFLVSFYNNEISEKSEIFDDQFSVERPDGSNFTLKIRSTKLEDSAMYFCASREQVTYGYTFGSGTRLTVV.

The V gene is TRBV11-3, the J gene TRBJ1-1; a weak D match, TRBD1 (6 bases). CDR3 length: 15 amino acids. V lost 5 bases, J lost 1 base, and 14 bases lay in between. From germline, CDR1 is SGHNT and CDR2 YENEEA. This CDR3 is CASSQDQGRNTEAFF. CDR3 coding DNA: TGTGCCAGCAGCCAAGACCAGGGGAGGAACACTGAAGCTTTCTTT.

The chain joins TRBV10-3 to TRBJ1-3, with D possibly matching TRBD1 (6 bases). The germline V gene encodes CDR1 ENHRY and CDR2 SYGVKD. V was shortened by 7 bases and J by 0 bases, with 13 bases between the two germline ends. The CDR3 runs to 15 residues. As DNA, the CDR3 is TGTGCCATCATCAGGGGTCCGGGCTCTGGAAACACCATATATTTT. Protein sequence: CAIIRGPGSGNTIYF.

A remark on this clonotype: A much larger clone lies one base from this, so it may be a read error. The chain couples TRBV2 to TRBJ1-1; the D gene is possibly TRBD1 (5 bases). From germline, CDR1 is SNHLY and CDR2 FYNNEI. Trimming took 6 bases from V and 3 from J, leaving 14 bases between them. This CDR3 comprises 14 residues. The CDR3 bases are TGTGCCAGCAGATTGGACGGGGGAGACACTGAAGCTTTCTTT. It encodes CASRLDGGDTEAFF.

V and J are TRBV4-1 and TRBJ2-7; D possibly corresponds to TRBD1 (5 bases). CDR1 and CDR2 from the germline V gene are MGHRA and YSYEKL. With 1 base removed from V and 4 bases from J, the gap between germline ends came to 11 bases. This CDR3 spans 14 amino acids. In DNA, the CDR3 is TGCGCCAGCAGCCAAGTTCAGGGTGGGTACGAGCAGTACTTC. This translates into CASSQVQGGYEQYF.

Only a few counts were recorded for this clonotype. This chain joins TRBV12-3 or TRBV12-4 and TRBJ2-7; possible D gene TRBD1, 5 bases. CDR3 length: 14 amino acids. V was trimmed by 4 bases and J by 3 bases, leaving 13 bases between them. CDR3 sequence: CASSSSEDIYEQYF. The CDR3 DNA reads as TGTGCCAGCAGTTCGAGCGAGGACATCTACGAGCAGTACTTC.

This clonotype was counted at least ten times. This CDR3 reads CASSLAVSSDYTF. The CDR3 DNA follows: TGTGCCAGCAGCTTAGCTGTCAGTAGCGACTACACCTTC. This chain joins TRBV7-9 and TRBJ1-2; D remains ambiguous. V lost 0 bases and J lost 10, with 12 bases in between. This CDR3 has 13 amino acids. Germline V CDR1 and CDR2: SEHNR, FQNEAQ (reference sequence).

This clonotype occurred many times. The CDR3 bases are TGTGCCAGTAGTCATGGACCAACCGGGGAGCTGTTTTTT. Its translation is CASSHGPTGELFF. V is TRBV19 and J is TRBJ2-2; D is unresolved. The ends were cut back, 5 bases at V and 5 bases at J, with 9 bases in the middle. The CDR3 extends over 13 amino acids. Germline CDR1 and CDR2: LNHDA and SQIVND (reference sequence).

This clonotype was seen a few times. The chain has TRBV6-1 and TRBJ1-2; D gene ambiguous. Trimming removed 2 bases from V and 8 bases from J, with 15 bases in between. The CDR3 has 14 amino acids. Germline V gene sequence: CDR1 MNHNS, CDR2 SASEGT. The CDR3 region is CASSELTSGRGYTF. For the CDR3, the DNA is TGTGCCAGCAGTGAACTCACCTCCGGTCGGGGCTACACCTTC.

The chain carries TRBV25-1 and TRBJ2-2; 7 nucleotides align to TRBD1. Germline V gene lookup returns CDR1 MGHDK and CDR2 SYGVNS. The CDR3 is 13 residues long. The CDR3: CDPGDSTSGELFF. The CDR3 bases are TGTGACCCTGGGGACAGCACCTCCGGGGAGCTGTTTTTT.

The rearrangement joins TRBV3-1 to TRBJ2-5, with TRBD2 as a possible D gene (6 bases). The CDR3 extends over 15 amino acids. Germline assignment: CDR1 LGHDT and CDR2 YNNKEL (reference sequence). V lost 3 bases, J lost 4 bases, and 15 bases lay in between. In DNA form, the CDR3 reads TGTGCCAGCAGCCAGGGCGGGATTGTAGGAGAGACCCAGTACTTC. Translated, it gives CASSQGGIVGETQYF.

The chain uses TRBV7-2 and TRBJ2-7; D ambiguous. CDR1 and CDR2 from the germline V gene are SGHTA and FQGNSA. V dropped 6 bases and J dropped 3 bases, with 15 bases sitting between them. The length of the CDR3 is 14 residues. For the CDR3, the DNA is TGTGCCAGCAGTTCGGTGGGGATCGGCTACGAGCAGTACTTC. Protein: CASSSVGIGYEQYF.

The chain couples TRBV2 to TRBJ1-1, with D uncertain. Germline values: CDR1 SNHLY, CDR2 FYNNEI. V shed 5 bases and J shed 6 bases, with 16 bases lying between them. The CDR3 is made up of 14 amino acids. The CDR3 coding sequence is TGTGCCAGCAGTTTATCCCTGGGGTTCTCTGAAGCTTTCTTT. Translation gives CASSLSLGFSEAFF.

The chain carries TRBV10-3 and TRBJ1-2; 9 nucleotides match TRBD1. CDR1 is ENHRY and CDR2 is SYGVKD in the germline V gene. The CDR3 is 16 residues long. J lost 6 bases, V lost 10 bases, and 18 bases had no gene match. The CDR3 is CASTYLSGTGLDGYTF. The CDR3 nucleotides are TGTGCCAGCACCTACCTCTCGGGGACAGGGCTTGATGGCTACACCTTC.

The CDR3 spells CSVRDREDYTF. The CDR3, as DNA: TGCAGCGTCCGGGACAGGGAGGACTACACCTTC. The chain uses TRBV29-1 and TRBJ1-2; 9 positions match TRBD1. V shed 6 bases, J shed 10 bases, and the junction held 6 bases outside the gene matches. Germline CDR1 is SQVTM and CDR2 is ANQGSEA. CDR3 length: 11 residues.

The chain employs TRBV25-1 and TRBJ1-1; no definite D call. V was trimmed by 3 bases and J by 1 base, leaving 9 bases between them. This CDR3 has 14 amino acids. Germline lookup yields CDR1 MGHDK and CDR2 SYGVNS. The CDR3 is CASSDGEENTEAFF. The CDR3 DNA sequence: TGTGCCAGCAGTGACGGGGAGGAGAACACTGAAGCTTTCTTT.